This is a list of T cell receptor beta chains from one sample in a study of cytomegalovirus exposure and HLA in healthy donors. Sequencing was performed with immunoSEQ multiplex PCR; in TCRdb, only in-frame clones are kept and a portion is missing. Of about 260,000 clones listed, roughly 70% were seen once; the top ten hold 2% to 2.5%. The sequenced sample was PBMCs. The receptors originated from a female donor in good health and CMV-seronegative. CDR3s include the opening cysteine and the closing phenylalanine or tryptophan. The D gene is left open where the match is weak. Size tells how often a clone was seen (once, few, many) or the class of an expanded clone, and some rows leave it out.

abundance	v_gene	j_gene	d_gene	CDR3nt	CDR3aa
NA	TRBV7-2	TRBJ2-7	TRBD1	TGTGCCAGCAGCCCGACGACAGGGGGTGAGGGGCAGTACTTC	CASSPTTGGEGQYF
once	TRBV30	TRBJ1-2	TRBD1	TGTGCCTGGGCGACAGGGAACTATGGCTACACCTTC	CAWATGNYGYTF
NA	TRBV2	TRBJ1-2	NA	TGTGCCAGCAGTAGCAGGGCCCCTCGGTATGGCTACACCTTC	CASSSRAPRYGYTF
NA	TRBV5-4	TRBJ1-2	TRBD1	TGTGCCAGCAGCCCGGACAGGGACCGAGGCTACACCTTC	CASSPDRDRGYTF
NA	TRBV2	TRBJ1-1	NA	TGTGCCAGCATGAAGCGGGGGAACACTGAAGCTTTCTTT	CASMKRGNTEAFF
NA	TRBV27	TRBJ2-5	NA	TGTGCCAGCAGTGACCAGGGCCAAGAGACCCAGTACTTC	CASSDQGQETQYF
few	TRBV25-1	TRBJ2-5	NA	TGTGCCAGCAGGACAGCGTGGACCCAGTACTTC	CASRTAWTQYF
NA	TRBV6-5	TRBJ1-2	NA	TGTGCCAGCAGTTACTCGGGGGCAGCCTATGGCTACACCTTC	CASSYSGAAYGYTF
NA	TRBV27	TRBJ2-7	NA	TGTGCCAGCAGTTTATCGATATCCCGGGCGGGTTTGTACGAGCAGTACTTC	CASSLSISRAGLYEQYF
NA	TRBV11-2	TRBJ2-5	TRBD2	TGTGCCAGCAGCTTAGATCGTTCTAGCGGGACACAAGAGACCCAGTACTTC	CASSLDRSSGTQETQYF
NA	TRBV7-9	TRBJ2-1	TRBD2	TGTGCCAGCAGCCGTGCCGGGACTAGCGGGATAAATGAGCAGTTCTTC	CASSRAGTSGINEQFF
once	TRBV11-2	TRBJ2-2	TRBD2	TGTGCCAGCAGCTTGACTAGCGGGACTACCGGGGAGCTGTTTTTT	CASSLTSGTTGELFF
NA	TRBV5-1	TRBJ2-5	NA	TGCGCCAGCAGCTTGGGAGGCAGGGGGGTTCAAGAGACCCAGTACTTC	CASSLGGRGVQETQYF
NA	TRBV10-2	TRBJ2-2	NA	TGCGCCAGCAGTGGGGGATTGACAGGCAACACCGGGGAGCTGTTTTTT	CASSGGLTGNTGELFF
NA	TRBV10-1	TRBJ2-1	TRBD2	TGCGCCAGCAGTCCAGTGGGGGGGTGGAGCTCCTACAATGAGCAGTTCTTC	CASSPVGGWSSYNEQFF
NA	TRBV19	TRBJ1-1	NA	TGTGCCAGTAGTATAGATCTTGGAGACACTGAAGCTTTCTTT	CASSIDLGDTEAFF
NA	TRBV5-6	TRBJ2-1	TRBD2	TGTGCCAGCAGCTTGGCTTCGGCTAGCGGGACGGGTGAGCAGTTCTTC	CASSLASASGTGEQFF
NA	TRBV7-9	TRBJ1-2	TRBD1	TGTTCCAGCAGCTCGACAGGGGGCGGCTATGGCTACACCTTC	CSSSSTGGGYGYTF
few	TRBV7-9	TRBJ1-2	NA	TGTGCCAGCAGCCCTCCAGGACAGAATAACTATGGCTACACCTTC	CASSPPGQNNYGYTF
NA	TRBV4-2	TRBJ2-7	TRBD2	TGTGCCAGCAGCCAAGATTGGGCGGGAGGACCCACGGACGAGCAGTACTTC	CASSQDWAGGPTDEQYF
few	TRBV5-4	TRBJ2-7	TRBD2	TGTGCCAGCAGCTTGAGTCAACTAGCGGCTGAGCAGTACTTC	CASSLSQLAAEQYF
once	TRBV27	TRBJ2-1	TRBD2	TGTGCCAGCAGTTTACAAACCAGCGGGAGGGAATACAATGAGCAGTTCTTC	CASSLQTSGREYNEQFF
few	TRBV5-1	TRBJ1-2	NA	TGCGCCAGCAGCCCGGAACCCGCCGGGTCAATCCTATATGGCTACACCTTC	CASSPEPAGSILYGYTF
once	TRBV10-3	TRBJ1-1	TRBD1	TGTGCCATCAGTCCTCGACAGGGTCCAAACACTGAAGCTTTCTTT	CAISPRQGPNTEAFF
NA	TRBV2	TRBJ1-2	NA	TGTGCCAGCAGTGAAGCTATACTCTCTACCTATGGCTACACCTTC	CASSEAILSTYGYTF
NA	TRBV11-2	TRBJ1-1	NA	TGTGCCAGCAGCTTAGCGGGAGGAATCACTGAAGCTTTCTTT	CASSLAGGITEAFF
NA	TRBV28	TRBJ2-2	NA	TGTGCCAGCAGCCCCCCGGGGTGGGCCGGGGAGCTGTTTTTT	CASSPPGWAGELFF
NA	TRBV6-5	TRBJ2-5	TRBD2	TGTGCCAGCCGTTTGATTGGCGGGAGGACGCAAGAGACCCAGTACTTC	CASRLIGGRTQETQYF
NA	TRBV11-3	TRBJ2-1	TRBD2	TGTGCCAGCCATCTCGGGGGGATGAGCTCCTACAATGAGCAGTTCTTC	CASHLGGMSSYNEQFF
NA	TRBV7-9	TRBJ1-4	NA	TGTGCCAGCAGCTTAGGGCGGGGAGAAGAAAAACTGTTTTTT	CASSLGRGEEKLFF
NA	TRBV14	TRBJ2-1	NA	TGTGCCAGCAGCCATACCGAGTACCCCTCCTCCTACAATGAGCAGTTCTTC	CASSHTEYPSSYNEQFF
NA	TRBV5-1	TRBJ2-1	TRBD1	TGCGCCAGCAGCTTGGCGCCTTCGGACAGGGGGTTCAATGAGCAGTTCTTC	CASSLAPSDRGFNEQFF
few	TRBV6-5	TRBJ1-1	NA	TGTGCCAGCGCGCAGGGCACTGAAGCTTTCTTT	CASAQGTEAFF
NA	TRBV27	TRBJ2-1	NA	TGTGCCAGCAGTGAGCCCAGCGGAGGCTCCTACAATGAGCAGTTCTTC	CASSEPSGGSYNEQFF
NA	TRBV5-1	TRBJ2-5	TRBD2	TGCGCCAGCAGCCCGGGACTAGCGGGGATAGAGACCCAGTACTTC	CASSPGLAGIETQYF
NA	TRBV5-1	TRBJ2-1	NA	TGCGCCAGCAGCTGGACAGGGAGGGGGACAGACAATGAGCAGTTCTTC	CASSWTGRGTDNEQFF
NA	TRBV5-1	TRBJ2-1	TRBD1	TGCGCCAGCAGCTCGGACAGGACTTACAATGAGCAGTTCTTC	CASSSDRTYNEQFF
NA	TRBV2	TRBJ1-4	TRBD1	TGTGCCAGCAGTGATTCCGGGACAGTTAATGAAAAACTGTTTTTT	CASSDSGTVNEKLFF
NA	TRBV19	TRBJ2-3	TRBD1	TGTGCCAGTAGCCTACAGGGGTCCCGGGATACGCAGTATTTT	CASSLQGSRDTQYF
NA	TRBV23-1	TRBJ1-4	NA	TGCGCCAGCAGTCAAACCGGGGGGTGGGATGAAAAACTGTTTTTT	CASSQTGGWDEKLFF
NA	TRBV7-9	TRBJ2-1	TRBD2	TGTTCCAGCAGCTTAGCAGCTAGCGGGGTTTGGTTCTTC	CSSSLAASGVWFF
NA	TRBV28	TRBJ2-7	TRBD1	TGTGCCAGCAGGGGGACCGGACAGGGCCGGTCCTACGAGCAGTACTTC	CASRGTGQGRSYEQYF
NA	TRBV5-1	TRBJ2-4	TRBD2	TGCGCCAGCAGCGCGACTAGCGGAAAACAGTACTTC	CASSATSGKQYF
NA	TRBV7-6	TRBJ1-2	NA	TGTGCCAGCAGCTTAGGACAGGATGATGGCTACACCTTC	CASSLGQDDGYTF
NA	TRBV5-1	TRBJ2-1	TRBD2	TGCGCCAGCAGCTTTGGGCTAGCGGTTAGCTCCTACAATGAGCAGTTCTTC	CASSFGLAVSSYNEQFF
NA	TRBV6-6	TRBJ2-7	NA	TGTGCCAGCAGTTCCACAGGGCCCTACGAGCAGTACTTC	CASSSTGPYEQYF
NA	TRBV14	TRBJ2-5	NA	TGTGCCAGCAGCCAACCAACGGGTTACAGGGTGGAGACCCAGTACTTC	CASSQPTGYRVETQYF
NA	TRBV7-8	TRBJ2-5	TRBD2	TGTGCCAGCAGCTTAAGTTCTGGGACTAGCGGGAGGGCGGTTTCAGAGACCCAGTACTTC	CASSLSSGTSGRAVSETQYF
NA	TRBV6-5	TRBJ1-1	NA	TGTGCCAGCAGTTGGGGGGGGAACACTGAAGCTTTCTTT	CASSWGGNTEAFF
once	TRBV9	TRBJ1-2	TRBD1	TGTGCCAGCCTTTCCGGGACAGGGGGCGCGGGTGGCTACACCTTC	CASLSGTGGAGGYTF
NA	TRBV2	TRBJ2-7	NA	TGTGCCAGCAGTGAAGCGGGAGTTGGGTACGAGCAGTACTTC	CASSEAGVGYEQYF
NA	TRBV5-4	TRBJ1-6	TRBD1	TGTGCCAGCAGCCAACCGGGACAGCCTTCACCCCTCCACTTT	CASSQPGQPSPLHF
NA	TRBV5-8	TRBJ2-1	NA	TGTGCCAGCAGCTTGACTCTAGGGGGAAAGGGCAATGAGCAGTTCTTC	CASSLTLGGKGNEQFF
NA	TRBV7-2	TRBJ1-2	NA	TGTGCCAGCAGCTCTGGGGGGACTTACTATGGCTACACCTTC	CASSSGGTYYGYTF
NA	TRBV6-1	TRBJ2-1	NA	TGTGCCAGCCATGCTAGCTCCTACAATGAGCAGTTCTTC	CASHASSYNEQFF
NA	TRBV19	TRBJ2-2	TRBD2	TGTGCCAGTACCAAACACGGGGAGGGTTATATCGGGGAGCTGTTTTTT	CASTKHGEGYIGELFF
few	TRBV7-9	TRBJ2-5	TRBD2	TGTGCCAGCAGCCCCCGCGGACTAGCGGGAGTTGCGGAGACCCAGTACTTC	CASSPRGLAGVAETQYF
NA	TRBV12-5	TRBJ1-1	NA	TGTGCTAGTGGTTTTGGGGGCGTGAACACTGAAGCTTTCTTT	CASGFGGVNTEAFF
NA	TRBV23-1	TRBJ2-3	TRBD1	TGCGCCAGCAGTCTGTTCTCTTTTCCGGCCGGACAGGACAGTAGCACAGATACGCAGTATTTT	CASSLFSFPAGQDSSTDTQYF